One sample yielded the 5 T cell receptor beta chains listed below, sequenced in a study of tumor and adjacent non-tumor tissue in lung cancer. Three rounds of nested PCR, following a modified ARM-PCR protocol, produced the TCRbeta library. TCRdb ran MiXCR on the multiplex PCR reads and lists one entry per CDR3 protein. Counted here are roughly 93,000 distinct CDR3 sequences, about 70% occurring once; the ten biggest clones make up approximately 20%. This sample's RNA came from whole unsorted tissue. Sequencing was carried out using lung tumor tissue. These receptors were taken from a man between 60 and 75 years old with non-small cell lung cancer.

This clonotype occurred many times. The chain carries TRBV5-1 and TRBJ2-6; tentatively, D is TRBD1 (5 bases). The ends were cut back, 4 bases at V and 0 bases at J, with 17 bases in the middle. Germline V gene data show CDR1 as SGHRS and CDR2 as YFSETQ. There are 18 residues in the CDR3. In nucleotides, the CDR3 is TGCGCCAGCAGCCCATCTAGGGGCCCTTCCTCTGGGGCCAACGTCCTGACTTTC. The encoded protein is CASSPSRGPSSGANVLTF. Looking up the rest from reference TRBV5-1 and TRBJ2-6 gives the full variable domain: KAGVTQTPRYLIKTRGQQVTLSCSPISGHRSVSWYQQTPGQGLQFLFEYFSETQRNKGNFPGRFSGRQFSNSRSEMNVSTLELGDSALYLCASSPSRGPSSGANVLTFGAGSRLTVL.

A few counts support this clonotype. This rearrangement joins TRBV5-1 to TRBJ1-3; the D gene is possibly TRBD1 (5 bases). The V gene lost 4 bases and the J gene lost 4 bases, with 18 bases spanning the gap. CDR3 length equals 16 residues. The V gene's germline CDR1 is SGHRS and CDR2 YFSETQ. This chain's CDR3 is CASSRGGEGSGNTIYF. CDR3 in DNA: TGCGCCAGCAGCCGCGGGGGTGAGGGAAGCGGAAACACCATATATTTT.

Of note for this clonotype: Sequence at one end of the junction differs from germline and may be a read error. The rearrangement uses TRBV11-3 and TRBJ2-5; the D gene is possibly TRBD2 (7 bases). CDR3 length equals 18 residues. Germline V gene data show CDR1 as SGHNT and CDR2 as YENEEA. CDR3 region: CASGLDGCRRGLTETQYF. The CDR3 region has the DNA TGTGCCAGCGGCTTAGACGGCTGCCGCAGGGGACTAACAGAGACCCAGTACTTC.

On this clonotype itself: Since the CDR3 does not end with the conserved phenylalanine or tryptophan, this likely comes from a read error. This chain uses TRBV6-5 with TRBJ2-7; TRBD2 agrees at 13 bases. Germline V gene sequence: CDR1 MNHEY, CDR2 SVGAGI. The CDR3 sequence is 17 residues long. The CDR3 is CPSTRLAGGETRYEQYL. The CDR3 DNA follows: TGTCCCAGCACCCGACTAGCGGGGGGCGAAACGCGGTACGAGCAGTACTTA.

About this clonotype: A much larger clone differs from this one at a single base, so this may be a read error. CDR3 nucleotide sequence: TGCAATGCTAGAGCTGCTAGCGGGAGAAACAATGAGCAGTTCTTC. This encodes CNARAASGRNNEQFF. The chain couples TRBV20-1 to TRBJ2-1; 10 bases fit TRBD2. In germline, CDR1 is DFQATT, CDR2 SNEGSKA (reference sequence). This CDR3 contains 15 residues.